This passage covers 23 T cell receptor beta chains from one sample sequenced in a study of blood T cell repertoires in COVID-19 (dated by TCRdb to between 2020 and 2021). The library was obtained by the immunoSEQ multiplex PCR assay. TCRdb carries this immuneACCESS record with in-frame sequences only. Its versions omit some clonotypes, under half of them owing to an unresolved V gene in the studies checked, with the rest unexplained. This sample has roughly 81,000 clones in its table, and around 83% of those were observed once. Over 30% of the sample goes to the ten largest clones. The specimen sequenced was peripheral blood. The receptors originated from a man older than 75 with active or convalescent COVID-19.

J is TRBJ2-2 and V is TRBV20-1, with 11 positions matching TRBD2. Germline V gene data show CDR1 as DFQATT and CDR2 as SNEGSKA (reference sequence). The J segment lost 1 base and the V segment lost 3 bases, leaving 10 bases of the junction unmatched. The CDR3 totals 18 residues. The CDR3 DNA sequence: TGCAGTGCTAGTGGCCGGGTCCTAGCGGGAGGGAACACCGGGGAGCTGTTTTTT. The encoded protein is CSASGRVLAGGNTGELFF.

This rearrangement joins TRBV6-4 to TRBJ2-3; 7 nucleotides agree with TRBD2. Germline loops: CDR1 MRHNA, CDR2 SNTAGT. The CDR3 sequence is 16 residues long. V lost 0 bases and J lost 0; bases outside the gene matches: 3. CDR3 sequence: CASSDSRRGSTDTQYF. CDR3 nucleotide sequence: TGTGCCAGCAGTGACTCACGGCGGGGGAGCACAGATACGCAGTATTTT.

This sequence joins TRBV30 and TRBJ1-1, with D unresolved. The germline V and J ends were trimmed by 2 bases and 1 base, with 17 bases remaining between them. The CDR3 loop spans 16 amino acids. CDR1 GTSNPN and CDR2 SVGIG come from the germline V gene (reference sequence). The CDR3 DNA follows: TGTGCCTGGAGTACTTGGGCATACGGGGAGAACACTGAAGCTTTCTTT. It encodes CAWSTWAYGENTEAFF.

The genes are TRBV19 and TRBJ2-7, with 7 nucleotides matching TRBD1. There are 14 residues in the CDR3. V shed 5 bases, J shed 0 bases, and the junction held 4 bases outside the gene matches. Germline assignment: CDR1 LNHDA and CDR2 SQIVND (reference sequence). The CDR3 coding sequence is TGTGCCAGTAGTCCCCGGACAGGCTCCTACGAGCAGTACTTC. Its protein product is CASSPRTGSYEQYF.

The V gene is TRBV18, the J gene TRBJ1-3; 9 positions agree with TRBD1. The CDR3 loop spans 16 amino acids. Looked up from germline, CDR1 is KGHSH and CDR2 is LQKENI. The V gene end was trimmed by 3 bases and the J gene end by 4 bases; junction bases not matched to a gene: 7. DNA of the CDR3: TGTGCCAGCTCACCCGGGACAGGGACGTCCGGAAACACCATATATTTT. The encoded protein is CASSPGTGTSGNTIYF. The entire variable domain, with the rest obtained from reference TRBV18 and TRBJ1-3, is as follows: NAGVMQNPRHLVRRRGQEARLRCSPMKGHSHVYWYRQLPEEGLKFMVYLQKENIIDESGMPKERFSAEFPKEGPSILRIQQVVRGDSAAYFCASSPGTGTSGNTIYFGEGSWLTVV.

The table lists this clone with a count of one. The genes are TRBV2 and TRBJ1-3; 9 bases line up with TRBD1. Germline CDR1 is SNHLY and CDR2 is FYNNEI. The CDR3 totals 14 residues. V trimming: 7 bases; J trimming: 3 bases; junction bases outside the gene matches: 4. CDR3 residues: CASKDRGGGNTIYF. The CDR3 region has the DNA TGTGCCAGCAAGGACAGGGGCGGTGGAAACACCATATATTTT.

The rearrangement links TRBV3-1 (or the pseudogene TRBV3-2) to TRBJ1-1; D gene ambiguous. V was shortened by 4 bases and J by 3 bases, with 12 bases between the two germline ends. The CDR3 totals 14 residues. Germline V gives CDR1 LGHDT, CDR2 YNNKEL (reference sequence). The CDR3 nucleotides are TGTGCCAGCAGCCTATACTCCGGGGACACTGAAGCTTTCTTT. As protein: CASSLYSGDTEAFF.

This clone is a singleton in its sample. The chain combines TRBV19 with TRBJ1-5; TRBD1 is a possible D gene (6 bases). Trimming removed 8 bases from V and 7 bases from J, with 27 bases in between. Germline values: CDR1 LNHDA, CDR2 SQIVND (reference sequence). This CDR3 is built from 17 residues. The CDR3 DNA sequence: TGTGCCAGTTCCCCCTCGGGGGGCGCAAAGGACTACCAGCCCCAGCATTTT. It is translated as CASSPSGGAKDYQPQHF. Drawing the rest from reference TRBV19 and TRBJ1-5, the complete variable domain is DGGITQSPKYLFRKEGQNVTLSCEQNLNHDAMYWYRQDPGQGLRLIYYSQIVNDFQKGDIAEGYSVSREKKESFPLTVTSAQKNPTAFYLCASSPSGGAKDYQPQHFGDGTRLSIL.

The chain recombines TRBV9 with TRBJ2-5, with TRBD1 matching over 8 bases. V lost 1 base to trimming and J lost 2 bases; unmatched junction nucleotides: 1. Per germline, CDR1 SGDLS and CDR2 YYNGEE. This CDR3 comprises 14 residues. The CDR3 DNA reads as TGTGCCAGCAGCGTAAACAGGGGGCAAGAGACCCAGTACTTC. It translates to CASSVNRGQETQYF.

The CDR3 DNA follows: TGTGCCAGCAGCTTAGTCCAGGGTGAAAAACTGTTTTTT. This sequence encodes CASSLVQGEKLFF. This sequence joins TRBV7-8 and TRBJ1-4; a possible D gene is TRBD1 (5 bases). Germline assignment: CDR1 SGHVS and CDR2 FQNEAQ. The CDR3 is 13 residues long. Deletions cut 1 base from V and 7 bases from J, with 7 bases between. Complete variable domain (other parts from reference TRBV7-8 and TRBJ1-4): GAGVSQSPRYKVAKRGQDVALRCDPISGHVSLFWYQQALGQGPEFLTYFQNEAQLDKSGLPSDRFFAERPEGSVSTLKIQRTQQEDSAVYLCASSLVQGEKLFFGSGTQLSVL.

This clone was counted only a few times. The chain joins TRBV7-8 to TRBJ2-5; TRBD2 matches at 11 bases. J was trimmed by 3 bases and V by 4 bases; bases with no gene match: 7. This CDR3 is 16 amino acids long. Germline lookup yields CDR1 SGHVS and CDR2 FQNEAQ. The CDR3: CASSSRLAGRKETQYF. In nucleotides, the CDR3 is TGTGCCAGCAGCTCTAGACTAGCGGGGAGGAAAGAGACCCAGTACTTC.

CDR3 bases: TGTGCCAGCAGCCCCCCGGGACAGGGTTTCGATGAGCAGTTCTTC. The encoded protein is CASSPPGQGFDEQFF. V is TRBV3-1 (or the pseudogene TRBV3-2) and J is TRBJ2-1, with TRBD1 matching 9 bases. This CDR3 has 15 residues. Germline CDR1 LGHDT, CDR2 YNNKEL (reference sequence). V trimming: 4 bases; J trimming: 8 bases; junction bases outside the gene matches: 9.

V and J are TRBV19 and TRBJ1-5; D is possibly TRBD1 (6 bases). Trimming took off 4 bases at V and 0 bases at J, with 13 bases between the two ends. Per the germline V gene, CDR1 is LNHDA and CDR2 is SQIVND (reference sequence). The CDR3 has 16 residues. The DNA of the CDR3 is TGTGCCAGTAGTAGTGGACAGCAGTATAGCAATCAGCCCCAGCATTTT. This translates into CASSSGQQYSNQPQHF.

The J gene is TRBJ2-5, the V gene TRBV9; 7 nucleotides agree with TRBD2. The CDR3 sequence is 16 residues long. V shed 0 bases, J shed 7 bases, and the junction held 12 bases outside the gene matches. Germline V gives CDR1 SGDLS, CDR2 YYNGEE. DNA for the CDR3: TGTGCCAGCAGCGTAGTGAGCGGGGTCGTAGCGGGGACCCAGTACTTC. Protein product: CASSVVSGVVAGTQYF.

This clone was seen a few times. The V and J genes are TRBV7-9 and TRBJ2-5; TRBD2 agrees at 11 bases. J was trimmed by 5 bases and V by 4 bases; bases with no gene match: 6. Germline values: CDR1 SEHNR, CDR2 FQNEAQ (reference sequence). The CDR3 runs to 15 residues. CDR3: CASSSTSGGGETQYF. CDR3 sequence (DNA): TGTGCCAGCAGCTCTACTAGCGGGGGTGGGGAGACCCAGTACTTC.

Note on this clone: One end of the junction fails to match germline, which may point to a read error. The chain is built from TRBV7-9 and TRBJ2-7, with TRBD2 identical over 8 bases. The germline gives CDR1 SEHNR, CDR2 FQNEAQ (reference sequence). The CDR3 covers 15 residues. The CDR3 bases are TGTGCCAGCAGTTTAGGGGTAGCGGGGCTCTACGAGCAGTACTTC. It specifies CASSLGVAGLYEQYF. Combining the CDR3 with reference TRBV7-9 and TRBJ2-7 gives the whole variable domain DTGVSQNPRHKITKRGQNVTFRCDPISEHNRLYWYRQTLGQGPEFLTYFQNEAQLEKSRLLSDRFSAERPKGSFSTLEIQRTEQGDSAMYLCASSLGVAGLYEQYFGPGTRLTVT.

The chain uses TRBV5-6 and TRBJ2-7; 10 bases are shared with TRBD2. This CDR3 contains 15 residues. Per the germline V gene, CDR1 is SGHDT and CDR2 is YYEEEE. Unmatched junction bases numbered 8, after V lost 1 base and J lost 7 bases. The CDR3 is CASSLPSGSSVEQYF. The CDR3 DNA follows: TGTGCCAGCAGCTTGCCTAGCGGGAGCAGTGTTGAGCAGTACTTC.

This clone was recorded once. CDR3 in DNA: TGTGCCAGCAGCTTCCCCGGGGTGGCCTCCTACAATGAGCAGTTCTTC. Amino acids: CASSFPGVASYNEQFF. The chain has TRBV5-4 and TRBJ2-1; possibly TRBD2 for D (5 bases). Germline V gene lookup returns CDR1 SGHNT and CDR2 YYREEE (reference sequence). V was shortened by 2 bases and J by 0 bases, with 12 bases between the two germline ends. There are 16 residues in the CDR3.

The V and J genes are TRBV5-4 and TRBJ2-5; D unclear. Germline V CDR1 and CDR2: SGHNT, YYREEE (reference sequence). The CDR3 extends over 14 amino acids. Trimming shortened V by 0 bases and J by 2 bases, and 8 bases separated the two germline ends. CDR3 loop: CASSLGVRQETQYF. CDR3 nucleotide sequence: TGTGCCAGCAGCTTGGGAGTCCGGCAAGAGACCCAGTACTTC.

This chain uses TRBV6-4 with TRBJ2-3, with 11 bases identical to TRBD2. CDR1 is MRHNA, CDR2 SNTAGT, per germline. The V segment lost 6 bases and the J segment 2 bases; nucleotides outside the gene matches: 19. The CDR3 is 20 residues long. CDR3 nucleotides: TGTGCCAGCAGATTTTTGTGGGGAAGACTAGCGGGATGGCACACAGATACGCAGTATTTT. It is translated as CASRFLWGRLAGWHTDTQYF.

The genes are TRBV7-3 and TRBJ1-1, with 7 bases matching TRBD1. The length of the CDR3 is 15 residues. Germline V gene lookup returns CDR1 SGHTA and CDR2 FQGTGA. V lost 5 bases and J lost 1; bases outside the gene matches: 7. CDR3 sequence (DNA): TGTGCCAGCAGCCCAACGGGACAGCAGAACACTGAAGCTTTCTTT. It encodes CASSPTGQQNTEAFF.

The V and J genes are TRBV23-1 and TRBJ2-1; D possibly corresponds to TRBD2 (6 bases). TRBV23-1 is filed as an ORF, its function uncertain. V lost 8 bases and J 5 bases, leaving 25 bases between the germline ends. This CDR3 spans 17 amino acids. For the CDR3, the DNA is TGCGCCAGCCCGCCCCAGGGTGTCGGGAGCGGCGACAATGAGCAGTTCTTC. It specifies CASPPQGVGSGDNEQFF.

The chain recombines TRBV3-1 (or the pseudogene TRBV3-2) with TRBJ1-1; 8 bases are shared with TRBD1. CDR3 size: 12 residues. Trimming removed 4 bases from V and 10 bases from J; junction bases left unmatched: 5. CDR1 and CDR2 from the germline V gene are LGHDT and YNNKEL (reference sequence). CDR3 in DNA: TGTGCCAGCAGCCTAAGCGACAGGGGAGCTTTCTTT. Encoded protein: CASSLSDRGAFF.